A single sample gave rise to the 13 T cell receptor beta chains below, sequenced in a study of T cells in localized non-small cell lung cancer. The data were produced by immunoSEQ multiplex PCR, yet TCRdb's version contains in-frame clones alone and is incomplete. The sample has roughly 25,000 clones, around nine tenths seen once. Material: PBMCs, obtained before any cancer treatment. Receptors originate from a man aged 40-75 years with stage II lung adenocarcinoma.

The CDR3: CASSLGTNEQFF. The CDR3 bases are TGTGCCAGCAGCTTAGGGACAAATGAGCAGTTCTTC. This chain connects TRBV11-2 to TRBJ2-1; weak D call: TRBD1 (5 bases). The CDR3 is made up of 12 amino acids. The V and J ends lost 1 base and 7 bases respectively, with 5 bases between them. CDR1 and CDR2 from the germline V gene are SGHAT and FQNNGV.

This clone showed up just once. J is TRBJ2-7 and V is TRBV28; D ambiguous. In germline, CDR1 is MDHEN, CDR2 SYDVKM. The CDR3 extends over 12 amino acids. V shed 8 bases and J shed 4 bases, with 12 bases lying between them. The CDR3 DNA reads as TGTGCCAGCCAGAAGGGTTCGTACGAGCAGTACTTC. Its translation: CASQKGSYEQYF.

V is TRBV28 and J is TRBJ2-5, with a weak D call TRBD2 (6 bases). V was pared by 8 bases and J by 1 base, with 17 bases between. Germline CDR1 MDHEN, CDR2 SYDVKM. The CDR3 sequence is 15 residues long. The CDR3 region has the DNA TGTGCCAGCTCTCGGGGAGGACTGGTCCAAGAGACCCAGTACTTC. Amino acid sequence: CASSRGGLVQETQYF.

This clone has only one observation. The V call is TRBV18, the J call TRBJ2-2; TRBD2 aligns across 10 bases. The V gene's germline CDR1 is KGHSH and CDR2 LQKENI. The CDR3 has 18 residues. After removal of 2 bases from V and 2 bases from J, the junction contained 8 bases not matched to a gene. The CDR3: CASSPSASGGTNTGELFF. DNA of the CDR3: TGTGCCAGCTCACCAAGCGCTAGCGGGGGAACTAACACCGGGGAGCTGTTTTTT.

This clone was found once. This chain joins TRBV4-2 and TRBJ2-5, with 8 bases fitting TRBD1. Per germline, CDR1 LGHNA and CDR2 YNFKEQ. This CDR3 region has 17 residues. The ends lost 1 base at V and 1 base at J; junction bases unmatched: 8. For the CDR3, the DNA is TGTGCCAGCAGCCAAGCTGAAAACAGGGGGGTCCAAGAGACCCAGTACTTC. Protein product: CASSQAENRGVQETQYF.

The chain couples TRBV2 to TRBJ1-2; D gene uncertain. The CDR3 sequence is 14 residues long. Between the trimmed V and J ends, which lost 5 bases and 0 bases, there was a span of 10 bases. The V gene's germline CDR1 is SNHLY and CDR2 FYNNEI. CDR3 DNA sequence: TGTGCCAGCAGTTCAAGGGAGGCTAACTATGGCTACACCTTC. Translated: CASSSREANYGYTF.

The rearrangement joins TRBV19 to TRBJ1-1, with a possible D match to TRBD1 (6 bases). CDR1 LNHDA and CDR2 SQIVND come from the germline V gene (reference sequence). Trimming removed 7 bases at V and 5 bases at J, with 17 bases between. The length of the CDR3 is 14 residues. The CDR3 is CASTHRESRTEAFF. CDR3 coding DNA: TGTGCCAGTACCCACAGGGAGAGCAGGACTGAAGCTTTCTTT.

This chain links TRBV27 with TRBJ2-3; TRBD2 is a possible D gene (6 bases). V lost 1 base to trimming and J lost 1 base, with 15 bases between them. This CDR3 has 17 residues. Germline V gene lookup returns CDR1 MNHEY and CDR2 SMNVEV (reference sequence). The CDR3, as DNA: TGTGCCAGCAGTTTATACGGGGACTTCGCTCGCACAGATACGCAGTATTTT. Amino acid sequence: CASSLYGDFARTDTQYF.

The V gene is TRBV5-5, the J gene TRBJ1-2; D ambiguous. Germline CDR1 is SGHKS and CDR2 is YYEKEE (reference sequence). V lost 4 bases, J lost 6 bases, and 1 base lay in between. The length of the CDR3 is 9 residues. This chain's CDR3 is CASSDGYTF. The CDR3 DNA follows: TGTGCCAGCAGCGATGGCTACACCTTC.

The chain combines TRBV5-1 with TRBJ2-7; D gene uncertain. This CDR3 spans 15 amino acids. Germline CDR1 is SGHRS and CDR2 is YFSETQ. V shed 4 bases and J shed 2 bases, with 16 bases lying between them. CDR3 loop: CASSRTVGLTYEQYF. In nucleotides, the CDR3 is TGCGCCAGCAGCCGGACGGTGGGTCTCACCTACGAGCAGTACTTC. The full variable domain, rest sourced from reference TRBV5-1 and TRBJ2-7, is KAGVTQTPRYLIKTRGQQVTLSCSPISGHRSVSWYQQTPGQGLQFLFEYFSETQRNKGNFPGRFSGRQFSNSRSEMNVSTLELGDSALYLCASSRTVGLTYEQYFGPGTRLTVT.

This sequence joins TRBV11-2 and TRBJ2-7, with D tentatively TRBD1 or TRBD2 (6 bases each). The CDR3 extends over 15 amino acids. Germline V lookup: CDR1 SGHAT, CDR2 FQNNGV. With 5 bases removed from V and 0 bases from J, the gap between germline ends came to 14 bases. The CDR3 DNA reads TGTGCCAGCAGCCCCGGGGGCGGGATCTCCTACGAGCAGTACTTC. This encodes CASSPGGGISYEQYF.

CDR3 bases: TGTGCCAGCGAGGGGGTCAGGGAATATGGCTACACCTTC. As protein: CASEGVREYGYTF. The chain is built from TRBV19 and TRBJ1-2; possibly TRBD1 for D (6 bases). The germline gives CDR1 LNHDA, CDR2 SQIVND (reference sequence). The V and J ends lost 9 bases and 5 bases respectively, with 16 bases between them. The CDR3 contains 13 residues.

The gene calls are TRBV30 and TRBJ1-2; D might be TRBD1 (6 bases). Between the trimmed V and J ends, which lost 5 bases and 7 bases, there was a span of 11 bases. Germline loops: CDR1 GTSNPN, CDR2 SVGIG (reference sequence). This CDR3 region has 11 residues. The CDR3 protein is CAWFLGGGYTF. The CDR3 DNA sequence: TGTGCCTGGTTCTTAGGGGGTGGCTACACCTTC.